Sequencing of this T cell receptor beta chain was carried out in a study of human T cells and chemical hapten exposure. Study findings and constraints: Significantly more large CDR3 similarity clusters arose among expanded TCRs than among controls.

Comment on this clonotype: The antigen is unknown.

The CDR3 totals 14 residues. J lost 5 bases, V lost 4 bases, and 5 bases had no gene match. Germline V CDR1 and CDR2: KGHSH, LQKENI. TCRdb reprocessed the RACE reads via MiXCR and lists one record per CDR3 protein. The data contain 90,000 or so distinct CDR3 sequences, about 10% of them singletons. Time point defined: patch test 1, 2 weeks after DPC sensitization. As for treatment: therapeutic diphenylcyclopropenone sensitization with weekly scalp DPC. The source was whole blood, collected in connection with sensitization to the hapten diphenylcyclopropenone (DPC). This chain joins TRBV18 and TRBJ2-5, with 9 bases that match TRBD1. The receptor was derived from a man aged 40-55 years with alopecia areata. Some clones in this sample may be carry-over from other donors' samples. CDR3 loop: CASSRDRGTETQYF. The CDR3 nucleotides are TGTGCCAGCTCACGCGACAGGGGGACGGAGACCCAGTACTTC.